One and the same sample provided the 24 T cell receptor beta chains below, sequenced in a study of PD-1 and CTLA-4 blockade in melanoma (dated by TCRdb to about 2021). Library prep was done by the immunoSEQ multiplex PCR assay. TCRdb carries this immuneACCESS record with in-frame sequences only. Its versions omit some clonotypes, under half of them owing to an unresolved V gene in the studies checked, with the rest unexplained. This sample comprises almost 30,000 clones, roughly 89% of them detected only once. In total, the top ten clones hold roughly 8% of the sample. The specimen comprised CD8+ T cells from peripheral blood, sampled before anti-PD-1 treatment. The receptors were gathered from a human donor with melanoma.

The V call is TRBV6-5, the J call TRBJ2-7; 11 nucleotides line up with TRBD2. CDR1 and CDR2 (germline): MNHEY, SVGAGI. The V segment lost 4 bases and the J segment 2 bases; nucleotides outside the gene matches: 7. The CDR3 loop spans 16 amino acids. This chain's CDR3 is CASSSPTSGNTYEQYF. CDR3 bases: TGTGCCAGCAGTTCCCCGACTAGCGGGAATACCTACGAGCAGTACTTC.

The chain has TRBV19 and TRBJ2-7; 9 bases line up with TRBD1. CDR3 size: 13 residues. CDR1 is LNHDA and CDR2 is SQIVND in the germline V gene (reference sequence). J lost 5 bases, V lost 4 bases, and 3 bases had no gene match. The CDR3 DNA is TGTGCCAGTAGTACCCGGACAGGGGACGAGCAGTACTTC. Protein: CASSTRTGDEQYF.

The V gene is TRBV5-1, the J gene TRBJ1-4, with 7 bases lining up with TRBD1. The germline gives CDR1 SGHRS, CDR2 YFSETQ. Unmatched junction bases numbered 16, after V lost 5 bases and J lost 6 bases. The CDR3 contains 17 residues. CDR3 sequence: CASSPPTGTGEDEKLFF. The CDR3, as DNA: TGCGCCAGCAGTCCGCCGACGGGTACAGGGGAAGATGAAAAACTGTTTTTT.

V usage is TRBV9 and J usage is TRBJ2-3; D could derive from TRBD1 or TRBD2 (5 bases each). The CDR3 loop spans 16 amino acids. Deletions cut 2 bases from V and 2 bases from J, with 15 bases between. Germline V gene sequence: CDR1 SGDLS, CDR2 YYNGEE. The CDR3 region has the DNA TGTGCCAGCAGCGTTTGGGACGGATACTCCACAGATACGCAGTATTTT. It codes for CASSVWDGYSTDTQYF.

The V call is TRBV9, the J call TRBJ2-2, with unresolved D. The CDR3 covers 13 residues. Germline CDR1 reads SGDLS; CDR2 reads YYNGEE. V shed 0 bases and J shed 4 bases, with 4 bases lying between them. The CDR3 DNA is TGTGCCAGCAGCGTAGACCGCACCGGGGAGCTGTTTTTT. Protein sequence: CASSVDRTGELFF.

This clone has a single count. For the CDR3, the DNA is TGTGCCAGCAGCTTAGGGCGGGAGAGCTCCTACAATGAGCAGTTCTTC. This gives the protein CASSLGRESSYNEQFF. The chain recombines TRBV11-2 with TRBJ2-1; 7 nucleotides match TRBD2. The germline CDR1 and CDR2 sequences are SGHAT and FQNNGV. The CDR3 runs 16 residues. The ends lost 1 base at V and 0 bases at J; junction bases unmatched: 3.

The V gene is TRBV10-1, the J gene TRBJ2-2; D is undetermined. Germline V CDR1 and CDR2: WNHNN, SYGVQD (reference sequence). CDR3 length: 12 amino acids. V lost 10 bases and J 3 bases, leaving 9 bases between the germline ends. This CDR3 reads CATSPYTGELFF. CDR3 DNA sequence: TGCGCCACCTCACCATACACCGGGGAGCTGTTTTTT.

This clone was counted a single time. V gene TRBV19 combines with J gene TRBJ2-5; D possibly corresponds to TRBD1 (5 bases). The CDR3 length is 13 residues. The germline V gene encodes CDR1 LNHDA and CDR2 SQIVND (reference sequence). V was cut by 8 bases and J by 0 bases, with 10 bases left in between. CDR3 in DNA: TGTGCCAGTTCCGACAGAAACCAAGAGACCCAGTACTTC. Translating it yields CASSDRNQETQYF. The whole variable domain, remainder taken from reference TRBV19 and TRBJ2-5, is DGGITQSPKYLFRKEGQNVTLSCEQNLNHDAMYWYRQDPGQGLRLIYYSQIVNDFQKGDIAEGYSVSREKKESFPLTVTSAQKNPTAFYLCASSDRNQETQYFGPGTRLLVL.

The V and J genes are TRBV11-1 and TRBJ1-2; perhaps TRBD1 as D (5 bases). CDR1 and CDR2 (germline): SGHAT, FQDESV (reference sequence). This CDR3 is built from 12 residues. Trimming left V 5 bases short and J 4 bases short, with 8 bases between. The chain's CDR3 is CASSRQSYGYTF. The DNA of the CDR3 is TGTGCCAGCAGCCGACAGAGCTATGGCTACACCTTC.

This clone was seen just once. This chain connects TRBV4-2 to TRBJ2-1; D gene uncertain. Germline CDR1 reads LGHNA; CDR2 reads YNFKEQ. Deletions cut 4 bases from V and 3 bases from J, with 16 bases between. This CDR3 comprises 16 residues. This CDR3 reads CASSPPMGSNYNEQFF. The DNA for the CDR3 is TGTGCCAGCAGCCCTCCAATGGGAAGTAACTACAATGAGCAGTTCTTC.

This chain links TRBV4-1 with TRBJ2-3, with 10 nucleotides matching TRBD2. CDR3 size: 15 residues. V was clipped by 4 bases and J by 0 bases; unmatched bases: 1. Germline V CDR1 and CDR2: MGHRA, YSYEKL. The CDR3, as DNA: TGCGCCAGCAGCCTACTAGCGGGGAGCACAGATACGCAGTATTTT. Translation gives CASSLLAGSTDTQYF.

V and J are TRBV19 and TRBJ1-4; D not certain. The V and J ends lost 5 bases and 5 bases respectively, with 9 bases between them. The CDR3 runs to 13 residues. Germline-derived CDR1 and CDR2 are LNHDA and SQIVND (reference sequence). For the CDR3, the DNA is TGTGCCAGTAGTCCGGACCGGAATGAAAAACTGTTTTTT. As protein: CASSPDRNEKLFF.

This clone is a singleton in its sample. DNA of the CDR3: TGTGCCAGCAGCCTAATTCAAGGGGACGGCTACACCTTC. This encodes CASSLIQGDGYTF. The rearrangement uses TRBV6-5 and TRBJ1-2; tentatively, D is TRBD1 (5 bases). CDR1 MNHEY and CDR2 SVGAGI come from the germline V gene. The CDR3 is 13 residues long. V lost 6 bases to trimming and J lost 8 bases, with 16 bases between them.

The chain joins TRBV15 to TRBJ2-3; 10 positions match TRBD2. The CDR3 runs to 15 residues. Germline V CDR1 and CDR2: LNHNV, YYDKDF (reference sequence). With 1 base clipped from V and 3 bases from J, the junction kept 1 base outside the gene matches. The CDR3 DNA follows: TGTGCCACCAGCAGAGTGGGACTAGCGACAGATACGCAGTATTTT. Its translation is CATSRVGLATDTQYF.

The V and J genes are TRBV13 and TRBJ2-1; a weak D match, TRBD2 (5 bases). Per the germline V gene, CDR1 is PRHDT and CDR2 is FYEKMQ (reference sequence). The CDR3 has 14 residues. The V and J ends lost 6 bases and 4 bases respectively, with 13 bases between them. CDR3 in amino acids: CASSLSVSYNEQFF. The CDR3 nucleotides are TGTGCCAGCAGTCTTAGCGTATCATACAATGAGCAGTTCTTC.

The rearrangement links TRBV18 to TRBJ2-1; 8 bases align to TRBD2. This CDR3 is 14 amino acids long. Per germline, CDR1 KGHSH and CDR2 LQKENI. J gave up 3 bases and V 5 bases, and 3 bases lay outside the gene matches. Here the CDR3 DNA reads TGTGCCAGCTCAACTAGCGGTTACTACAATGAGCAGTTCTTC. This encodes CASSTSGYYNEQFF. The variable domain in full, completed from reference TRBV18 and TRBJ2-1, reads NAGVMQNPRHLVRRRGQEARLRCSPMKGHSHVYWYRQLPEEGLKFMVYLQKENIIDESGMPKERFSAEFPKEGPSILRIQQVVRGDSAAYFCASSTSGYYNEQFFGPGTRLTVL.

This chain connects TRBV30 to TRBJ2-7; 8 positions match TRBD2. Germline V gene sequence: CDR1 GTSNPN, CDR2 SVGIG (reference sequence). With V trimmed by 4 bases and J by 2 bases, 4 bases remained unmatched. The CDR3 totals 13 residues. The CDR3 loop is CAWTPTSAYEQYF. The CDR3, as DNA: TGTGCCTGGACCCCGACTAGCGCCTACGAGCAGTACTTC.

The chain couples TRBV27 to TRBJ2-1; perhaps TRBD1 as D (5 bases). The CDR3 contains 14 residues. Germline V lookup: CDR1 MNHEY, CDR2 SMNVEV (reference sequence). The V end was cut by 2 bases, the J end by 8 bases, with 13 bases between. CDR3 loop: CASSLRAGFDEQFF. The CDR3 bases are TGTGCCAGCAGTTTAAGGGCAGGGTTCGATGAGCAGTTCTTC.

The V call is TRBV6-4, the J call TRBJ1-1; 9 positions agree with TRBD1. This CDR3 region has 12 residues. CDR1 is MRHNA, CDR2 SNTAGT, per germline. The ends lost 6 bases at V and 6 bases at J; junction bases unmatched: 2. In nucleotides, the CDR3 is TGTGCCAGCAGGGGGACAGGGCCTGAAGCTTTCTTT. Translated, it gives CASRGTGPEAFF.

V gene TRBV6-6 combines with J gene TRBJ1-2; D unclear. Trimming took off 0 bases at V and 4 bases at J, with 12 bases between the two ends. CDR1 and CDR2 from the germline V gene are MNHNY and SVGAGI (reference sequence). The CDR3 spans 15 residues. The CDR3 region has the DNA TGTGCCAGCAGTTACTCGAGAATAGATCCCTATGGCTACACCTTC. This encodes CASSYSRIDPYGYTF.

The CDR3 coding sequence is TGTGCCAGCAGCTTAGCGGACAGGAGATACTATGGCTACACCTTC. The encoded protein is CASSLADRRYYGYTF. The genes are TRBV7-9 and TRBJ1-2; 7 bases map to TRBD1. The J segment lost 3 bases and the V segment lost 0 bases, leaving 4 bases of the junction unmatched. The CDR3 has 15 residues. Germline CDR1 reads SEHNR; CDR2 reads FQNEAQ (reference sequence).

V usage is TRBV30 and J usage is TRBJ1-2; D may be TRBD1 (5 bases). Germline V gene lookup returns CDR1 GTSNPN and CDR2 SVGIG (reference sequence). The CDR3 length is 12 residues. V was cut by 7 bases and J by 4 bases, with 13 bases left in between. CDR3 sequence (DNA): TGTGCCTTTATACTCGGGGGCTATGGCTACACCTTC. The encoded protein is CAFILGGYGYTF.

The chain carries TRBV5-4 and TRBJ2-1; unclear D gene. V lost 3 bases and J lost 0, with 4 bases in between. Germline loops: CDR1 SGHNT, CDR2 YYREEE (reference sequence). CDR3 length equals 13 residues. The CDR3 here is CASSSSSYNEQFF. The CDR3 DNA is TGTGCCAGCAGCTCCAGCTCCTACAATGAGCAGTTCTTC.

This clone showed up just a few times. The chain combines TRBV9 with TRBJ1-5, with 7 bases identical to TRBD1. Per germline, CDR1 SGDLS and CDR2 YYNGEE. CDR3 size: 13 residues. V lost 4 bases and J lost 7; bases outside the gene matches: 5. CDR3 protein: CASSQGEGQPQHF. CDR3 DNA: TGTGCCAGCAGCCAGGGGGAAGGGCAGCCCCAGCATTTT.